This TCR beta chain was captured by sequencing in a study of T-cell memory formation after mild COVID-19 (dated by TCRdb to the early 2020s). The study in broad terms: TCR sequence clusters from the two donors were largely donor specific. Longitudinal TCRalpha and TCRbeta repertoire sequencing tracked T-cell clones expanding and contracting after mild COVID-19 in a couple of donors. Two young, previously healthy adult volunteers made up the cohort, one male and one female. What the work shows at the level of the full study, not this receptor alone: Some responding clones were found in pre-infection memory, which suggests that pre-existing cross-reactive memory T cells took part in the SARS-CoV-2 response. Whether the second-wave clones peaking on day 37 were SARS-CoV-2 specific was not confirmed. From day 15 to 85, contracting clones showed balanced CD4/CD8 phenotypes, whereas a second wave of clones that expanded from day 15 to 37 leaned towards CD4+. Contracting CD4+ clones turned up mainly in the CM and EM memory subsets, whereas EMRA was where CD8+ clones were enriched. The study covered only a couple of mild cases, and larger cohorts including severe cases with pre-infection samples were considered necessary.

Instrument on record: Illumina NovaSeq 6000. TCRalpha and TCRbeta cDNA libraries were built by 5'RACE with constant-segment primers, adding sample barcodes and unique molecular identifiers. Trizol reagent was used to extract RNA from every sample. Amplification of the libraries took two PCR steps, and the second step added a second sample barcode plus Illumina TruSeq adapters. Sequencing of libraries was performed on an Illumina NovaSeq with 2 x 150 bp paired-end reads. The original methods were these. Demultiplexing of reads and collapsing into UMI-guided consensus sequences were performed with migec v1.2.7. With mixcr v2.1.11, UMI consensuses were aligned to TRA and TRB V and J templates and assembled into clonotypes. Expanded or contracted clonotypes were those called significant by both edgeR and NoisET, with noise models trained on biological replicates. For edgeR calls, the cutoffs were a false discovery rate-adjusted p below 0.01 and a log2 fold-change threshold of 1. As an exploratory analysis of dynamics, max-normalized trajectories of the 1000 most abundant clonotypes were examined with PCA combined with hierarchical clustering. The CD4 or CD8 phenotype of responding clones was assigned using the separately sequenced CD4+ and CD8+ repertoires. In TCRdb, the public reads were trimmed at Q25 with fastp and aligned with MiXCR, with productive beta chains retained. When rows share a CDR3 protein, they turn into one entry using the most common DNA and genes. TCRdb, rather than the study authors, made the V and J calls. For this sample there are under 650,000 distinct CDR3 sequences; approximately 19% appear just once. The ten largest clones represent around 13% of the sample.

Ficoll-Paque density gradient centrifugation was the method used to isolate PBMCs. The CDR3, from cysteine to phenylalanine, totals 16 residues. Just the 48-base CDR3 DNA is kept, in frame starting at base 1. According to the germline V gene, CDR1 reads LGHNA and CDR2 reads YNFKEQ. V is pared back by 1 base and J by 2 bases, with 15 bases lying between the germline termini. Notes on this clonotype: Its antigen is not yet known. Base quality data are lacking; no much larger clone is found one base away.

Material for sequencing was PBMCs or a T cell subset sorted from them (not recorded which). This sequence uses TRBV4-2 and TRBJ2-7, with the D gene not confidently named. This receptor was identified in an adult woman who had mild COVID-19 (a few samples of this study predate the infection). The sample titles of this study are shuffled in the database, so cell type and time point are left out; the donor was told from shared clones. For the CDR3, the sequence is CASSQASDIAPYEQYF. The DNA is as follows: TGTGCCAGCAGCCAAGCCTCTGATATCGCCCCCTACGAGCAGTACTTC.